The entry that follows covers one TCR beta chain sequence. Its antigen is currently not known. No much larger clone is present one base from it, and per-base qualities are unavailable. The junction shows trimming of 5 bases on V and 0 bases on J, plus 13 bases between the germline ends. Including cysteine and phenylalanine, the CDR3 has 15 amino acids. The kept DNA is CDR3 alone, 45 bases in frame from the first base. Per the germline V gene, SGHVS is the CDR1 and FNYEAQ is the CDR2. These data belong to a study of technical replicates of blood from several donors (dated by TCRdb to about 2017). The library was prepared using the immunoSEQ multiplex PCR assay. TCRdb stores this immuneACCESS table with in-frame sequences only. Part of the clones is absent; in the studies checked, under half of the shortfall reflects unresolved V genes, and no reason is known for the rest. This sample gives approximately 92,000 clones in total; 95% of them show up just once. The top ten constitute roughly 0.19% of the sample.

This sequence was found in a human donor in good health. The source material was T cells isolated from PBMCs. Rearrangement joined TRBV7-6 to TRBJ1-1; a tentative D match to TRBD1 spans 5 bases. The DNA is as follows: TGTGCCAGCAGCCCAGTCGCGACAGTGAACACTGAAGCTTTCTTT. Translated, it gives CASSPVATVNTEAFF.